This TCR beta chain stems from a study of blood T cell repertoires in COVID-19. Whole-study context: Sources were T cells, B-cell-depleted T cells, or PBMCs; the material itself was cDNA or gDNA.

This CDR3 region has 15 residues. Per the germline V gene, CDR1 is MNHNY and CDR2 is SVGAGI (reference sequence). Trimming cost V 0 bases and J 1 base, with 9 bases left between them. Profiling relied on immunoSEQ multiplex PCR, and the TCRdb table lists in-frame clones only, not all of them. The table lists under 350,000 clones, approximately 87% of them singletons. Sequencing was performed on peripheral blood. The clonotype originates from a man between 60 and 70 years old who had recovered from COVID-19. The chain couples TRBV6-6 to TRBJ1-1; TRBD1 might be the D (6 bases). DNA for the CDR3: TGTGCCAGCAGTTACTCAAGGACAGAGAACACTGAAGCTTTCTTT. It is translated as CASSYSRTENTEAFF.